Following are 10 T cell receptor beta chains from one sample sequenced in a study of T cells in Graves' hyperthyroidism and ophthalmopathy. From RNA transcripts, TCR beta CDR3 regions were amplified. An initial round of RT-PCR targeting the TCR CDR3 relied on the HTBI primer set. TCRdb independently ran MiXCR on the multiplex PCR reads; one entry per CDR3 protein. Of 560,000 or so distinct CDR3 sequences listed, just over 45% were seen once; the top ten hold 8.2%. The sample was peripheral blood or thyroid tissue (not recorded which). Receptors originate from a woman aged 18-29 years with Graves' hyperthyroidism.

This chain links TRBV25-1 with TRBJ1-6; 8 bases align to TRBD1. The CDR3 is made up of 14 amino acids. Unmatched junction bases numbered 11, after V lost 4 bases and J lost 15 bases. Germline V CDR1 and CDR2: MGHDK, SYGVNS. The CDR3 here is CASSATGQGEILHF. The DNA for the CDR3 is TGTGCCAGCAGTGCTACCGGACAGGGCGAAATCCTCCACTTT.

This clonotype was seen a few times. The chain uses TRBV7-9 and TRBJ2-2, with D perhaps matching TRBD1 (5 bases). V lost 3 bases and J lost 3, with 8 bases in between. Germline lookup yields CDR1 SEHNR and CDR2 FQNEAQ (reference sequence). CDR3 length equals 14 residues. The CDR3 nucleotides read TGTGCCAGCAGCTTCTCCAGGGACACCGGGGAGCTGTTTTTT. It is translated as CASSFSRDTGELFF.

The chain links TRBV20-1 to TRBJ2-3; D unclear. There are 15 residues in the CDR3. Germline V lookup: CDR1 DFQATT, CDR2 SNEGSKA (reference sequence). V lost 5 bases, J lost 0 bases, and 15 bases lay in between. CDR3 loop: CSALGWGNSTDTQYF. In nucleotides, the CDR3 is TGCAGTGCTCTTGGGTGGGGAAATAGCACAGATACGCAGTATTTT.

The CDR3 sequence: CASSPPWQAASGANVLTF. CDR3 DNA: TGTGCCAGCAGTCCCCCGTGGCAGGCGGCCTCTGGGGCCAACGTCCTGACTTTC. V is TRBV25-1 and J is TRBJ2-6; D uncertain. The CDR3 is 18 amino acids. Trimming removed 5 bases at V and 0 bases at J, with 17 bases between. Germline values: CDR1 MGHDK, CDR2 SYGVNS.

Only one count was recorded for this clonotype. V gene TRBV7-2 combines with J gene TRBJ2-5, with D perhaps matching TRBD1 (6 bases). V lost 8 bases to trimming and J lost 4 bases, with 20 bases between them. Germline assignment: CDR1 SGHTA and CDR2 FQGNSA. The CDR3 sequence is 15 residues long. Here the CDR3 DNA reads TGTGCCAGCTCGCCGGAACCCAGGGGCCCAGAGACCCAGTACTTC. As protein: CASSPEPRGPETQYF.

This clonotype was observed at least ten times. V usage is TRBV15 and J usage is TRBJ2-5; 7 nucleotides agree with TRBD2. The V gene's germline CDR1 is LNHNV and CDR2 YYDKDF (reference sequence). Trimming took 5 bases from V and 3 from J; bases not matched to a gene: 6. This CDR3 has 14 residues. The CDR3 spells CATSQAGREETQYF. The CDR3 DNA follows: TGTGCCACCAGCCAGGCAGGGAGGGAAGAGACCCAGTACTTC.

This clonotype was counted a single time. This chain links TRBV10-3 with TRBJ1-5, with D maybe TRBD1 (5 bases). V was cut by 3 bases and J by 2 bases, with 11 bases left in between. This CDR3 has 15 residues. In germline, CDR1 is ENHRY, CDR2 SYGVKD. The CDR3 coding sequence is TGTGCCATCAGTGAATGGGGGGTAGGCAATCAGCCCCAGCATTTT. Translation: CAISEWGVGNQPQHF.

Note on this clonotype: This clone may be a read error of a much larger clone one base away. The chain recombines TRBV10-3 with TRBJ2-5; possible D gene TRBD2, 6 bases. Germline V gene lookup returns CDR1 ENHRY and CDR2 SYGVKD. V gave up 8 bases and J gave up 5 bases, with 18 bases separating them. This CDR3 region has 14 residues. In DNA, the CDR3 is TGTGCCATCGGGGGACTTCAGTCGATGGAGACCCAGTACTTC. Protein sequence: CAIGGLQSMETQYF.

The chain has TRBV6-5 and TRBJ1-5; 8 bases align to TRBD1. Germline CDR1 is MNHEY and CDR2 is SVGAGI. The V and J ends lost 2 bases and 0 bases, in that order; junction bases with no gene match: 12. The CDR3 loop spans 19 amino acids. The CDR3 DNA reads TGTGCCAGCAGTTACCATTGGGGGACAGGTTCGTATAGCAATCAGCCCCAGCATTTT. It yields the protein CASSYHWGTGSYSNQPQHF.

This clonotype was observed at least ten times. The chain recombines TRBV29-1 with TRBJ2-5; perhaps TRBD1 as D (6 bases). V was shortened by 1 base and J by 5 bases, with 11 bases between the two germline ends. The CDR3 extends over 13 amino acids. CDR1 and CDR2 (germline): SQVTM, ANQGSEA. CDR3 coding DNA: TGCAGCGTTGAAGGGACAGTACTTGAGACCCAGTACTTC. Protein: CSVEGTVLETQYF.